The 28 T cell receptor beta chains given below trace back to one sample, sequenced in a study of cytomegalovirus exposure and HLA in healthy donors. This PCR relied on a set of 60 Vbeta primers and 13 Jbeta primers. Only in-frame clones appear in the TCRdb table, and some are missing; sequencing was by immunoSEQ multiplex PCR. This table has some 180,000 clones, around 80% appearing once. The material sequenced was PBMCs. The receptors shown here come from a woman younger than 30 in good health and CMV-seronegative.

The rearrangement joins TRBV19 to TRBJ1-2; D is unresolved. Germline V gene data show CDR1 as LNHDA and CDR2 as SQIVND (reference sequence). The V end was cut by 7 bases, the J end by 0 bases, with 18 bases between. This CDR3 region has 16 residues. CDR3 loop: CASTIPPAGPNYGYTF. In DNA, the CDR3 is TGTGCCAGTACCATACCCCCCGCAGGCCCTAACTATGGCTACACCTTC.

V and J are TRBV28 and TRBJ2-2; no clear D. The CDR3 is 12 amino acids. V was shortened by 4 bases and J by 9 bases, with 9 bases between the two germline ends. Germline loops: CDR1 MDHEN, CDR2 SYDVKM. CDR3 bases: TGTGCCAGCAGTTCCCCCTCCCGGGAGCTGTTTTTT. Its translation: CASSSPSRELFF.

V and J are TRBV4-1 and TRBJ2-1, with D tentatively TRBD2 (5 bases). CDR3 length equals 11 residues. V shed 0 bases and J shed 12 bases, with 6 bases lying between them. Germline loops: CDR1 MGHRA, CDR2 YSYEKL. The CDR3 here is CASSQEAGQFF. CDR3 nucleotide sequence: TGCGCCAGCAGCCAAGAGGCGGGGCAGTTCTTC.

The genes are TRBV28 and TRBJ2-4; tentatively, D is TRBD2 (5 bases). With 2 bases removed from V and 0 bases from J, the gap between germline ends came to 8 bases. CDR3 length: 15 residues. Germline lookup yields CDR1 MDHEN and CDR2 SYDVKM. CDR3 loop: CASSLPGLAKNIQYF. The CDR3 region has the DNA TGTGCCAGCAGTTTACCGGGATTAGCCAAAAACATTCAGTACTTC.

V and J are TRBV10-2 and TRBJ2-7; the D gene is possibly TRBD2 (6 bases). The germline V gene encodes CDR1 WSHSY and CDR2 SAAADI. The CDR3 is 14 residues long. Between the trimmed V and J ends, which lost 4 bases and 3 bases, there was a span of 13 bases. The CDR3 region is CASSGRLGHYEQYF. In DNA form, the CDR3 reads TGCGCCAGCAGTGGGAGACTAGGGCACTACGAGCAGTACTTC.

The V call is TRBV7-9, the J call TRBJ1-1; a possible D gene is TRBD1 (6 bases). CDR3 size: 15 residues. From germline, CDR1 is SEHNR and CDR2 FQNEAQ (reference sequence). V lost 1 base to trimming and J lost 0 bases, with 9 bases between them. CDR3 nucleotides: TGTGCCAGCAGCTTAGGGCAGGGGTTGAACACTGAAGCTTTCTTT. Residues: CASSLGQGLNTEAFF.

The sample holds many counts of this clone. The rearrangement links TRBV6-4 to TRBJ2-3, with D perhaps matching TRBD1 (5 bases). The CDR3 sequence is 14 residues long. The germline V gene has CDR1 MRHNA and CDR2 SNTAGT. The germline V and J ends were trimmed by 0 bases and 4 bases, with 8 bases remaining between them. Here the CDR3 DNA reads TGTGCCAGCAGTGACTCCCAGGGTCCAGATACGCAGTATTTT. Translating gives CASSDSQGPDTQYF.

CDR3 bases: TGTGCCAGCAGCTTAAGACGGGGAGACAGGGATAGAGGAAACACCATATATTTT. This gives the protein CASSLRRGDRDRGNTIYF. V usage is TRBV7-9 and J usage is TRBJ1-3, with 7 bases identical to TRBD1. Germline V gives CDR1 SEHNR, CDR2 FQNEAQ (reference sequence). The CDR3 is made up of 18 amino acids. Unmatched junction bases numbered 14, after V lost 2 bases and J lost 4 bases. Using reference TRBV7-9 and TRBJ1-3 for the parts outside the CDR3, the full variable domain is DTGVSQNPRHKITKRGQNVTFRCDPISEHNRLYWYRQTLGQGPEFLTYFQNEAQLEKSRLLSDRFSAERPKGSFSTLEIQRTEQGDSAMYLCASSLRRGDRDRGNTIYFGEGSWLTVV.

V gene TRBV4-1 combines with J gene TRBJ2-2, with 7 nucleotides matching TRBD2. J was trimmed by 1 base and V by 3 bases; bases with no gene match: 14. The CDR3 sequence is 19 residues long. Looked up from germline, CDR1 is MGHRA and CDR2 is YSYEKL. The CDR3 loop is CASSQEDALAEKNTGELFF. The CDR3 DNA reads TGCGCCAGCAGCCAGGAGGATGCTCTAGCGGAAAAGAACACCGGGGAGCTGTTTTTT.

The chain recombines TRBV18 with TRBJ2-1, with 10 bases identical to TRBD2. Germline V lookup: CDR1 KGHSH, CDR2 LQKENI. The CDR3 has 15 amino acids. After removal of 6 bases from V and 5 bases from J, the junction contained 7 bases not matched to a gene. DNA for the CDR3: TGTGCCAGCTCTCCTAGCGGGAGTCCGGACAATGAGCAGTTCTTC. It specifies CASSPSGSPDNEQFF.

The table lists this clone with a few counts. V gene TRBV5-4 combines with J gene TRBJ2-6, with D unclear. The CDR3 totals 15 residues. Trimming took off 4 bases at V and 0 bases at J, with 8 bases between the two ends. Germline assignment: CDR1 SGHNT and CDR2 YYREEE (reference sequence). The CDR3 reads CASSPVDSGANVLTF. CDR3 coding DNA: TGTGCCAGCAGCCCCGTAGACTCTGGGGCCAACGTCCTGACTTTC.

The chain carries TRBV11-2 and TRBJ2-1, with 7 bases matching TRBD2. The CDR3 runs 18 residues. V shed 6 bases and J 4 bases; nucleotides not matched to a gene: 18. Germline-derived CDR1 and CDR2 are SGHAT and FQNNGV. The CDR3 sequence: CASRGYAGDPPSYNEQFF. CDR3 DNA sequence: TGTGCCAGCAGGGGATACGCGGGAGATCCCCCCTCTTACAATGAGCAGTTCTTC.

The V gene is TRBV2, the J gene TRBJ1-1; possibly TRBD1 for D (6 bases). V was cut by 8 bases and J by 4 bases, with 20 bases left in between. This CDR3 is built from 15 residues. CDR1 is SNHLY and CDR2 is FYNNEI in the germline V gene. The CDR3 DNA reads as TGTGCCAGCGTGAGTGAGAGTTTGGGGGCCACTGAAGCTTTCTTT. Translated: CASVSESLGATEAFF.

This chain uses TRBV4-1 with TRBJ2-2, with a weak D call TRBD1 (5 bases). CDR1 is MGHRA and CDR2 is YSYEKL in the germline V gene. The V end was cut by 1 base, the J end by 5 bases, with 14 bases between. The CDR3 has 16 residues. The CDR3 sequence: CASSQGGSPQTGELFF. The CDR3 DNA reads as TGCGCCAGCAGCCAAGGGGGCTCCCCGCAGACCGGGGAGCTGTTTTTT.

This chain uses TRBV28 with TRBJ2-3; 11 bases align to TRBD2. CDR1 is MDHEN, CDR2 SYDVKM, per germline. V was pared by 5 bases and J by 6 bases, with 10 bases of the junction left unmatched. This CDR3 region has 16 residues. The CDR3: CASSSYSGRAADTQYF. The DNA of the CDR3 is TGTGCCAGCAGTAGCTATAGCGGGAGGGCCGCGGATACGCAGTATTTT.

CDR3 in amino acids: CASSLLSGAEQYV. As DNA, the CDR3 is TGTGCCAGCAGCTTGCTTAGCGGGGCCGAGCAGTACGTC. The chain uses TRBV5-8 and TRBJ2-7; TRBD2 matches 8 bases. The V gene end was trimmed by 1 base and the J gene end by 6 bases; junction bases not matched to a gene: 3. The CDR3 consists of 13 residues. Germline CDR1 reads SGHTS; CDR2 reads YDEGEE.

The V call is TRBV6-6, the J call TRBJ1-6, with D possibly TRBD1 on 5 matching bases. Germline CDR1 and CDR2: MNHNY and SVGAGI (reference sequence). V was clipped by 7 bases and J by 9 bases, with 13 bases between them. This CDR3 has 13 residues. In DNA, the CDR3 is TGTGCCAGCACGATACAGGTCGGTTCACCCCTCCACTTT. Its translation is CASTIQVGSPLHF.

This rearrangement joins TRBV10-1 to TRBJ1-1; D is unclear. Trimming took 0 bases from V and 0 from J, leaving 5 bases between them. Germline CDR1 and CDR2: WNHNN and SYGVQD (reference sequence). The CDR3 extends over 14 amino acids. The CDR3 reads CASSESTMNTEAFF. The CDR3 region has the DNA TGCGCCAGCAGTGAGTCGACTATGAACACTGAAGCTTTCTTT.

The rearrangement uses TRBV27 and TRBJ2-1; TRBD2 aligns across 7 bases. CDR1 and CDR2 from the germline V gene are MNHEY and SMNVEV (reference sequence). V lost 0 bases, J lost 3 bases, and 8 bases stayed unmatched. The CDR3 totals 17 residues. This CDR3 reads CASSLSPTSVFYNEQFF. Written as DNA, the CDR3 is TGTGCCAGCAGTTTATCTCCAACTAGCGTTTTCTACAATGAGCAGTTCTTC.

The rearrangement uses TRBV2 and TRBJ2-6, with unresolved D. This CDR3 has 13 residues. Per germline, CDR1 SNHLY and CDR2 FYNNEI. Trimming took off 7 bases at V and 0 bases at J, with 4 bases between the two ends. CDR3 amino acids: CASMASGANVLTF. CDR3 DNA: TGTGCCAGCATGGCCTCTGGGGCCAACGTCCTGACTTTC.

This clone came up once. The gene calls are TRBV28 and TRBJ1-5; D unresolved. The length of the CDR3 is 15 residues. With 5 bases removed from V and 3 bases from J, the gap between germline ends came to 14 bases. The germline gives CDR1 MDHEN, CDR2 SYDVKM. The CDR3 sequence: CASSPLEGANQPQHF. CDR3 bases: TGTGCCAGCAGTCCCTTGGAAGGAGCCAATCAGCCCCAGCATTTT.

The genes are TRBV7-9 and TRBJ1-1, with D possibly TRBD1 on 6 matching bases. There are 14 residues in the CDR3. The ends were cut back, 6 bases at V and 4 bases at J, with 15 bases in the middle. CDR1 and CDR2 from the germline V gene are SEHNR and FQNEAQ (reference sequence). Written as DNA, the CDR3 is TGTGCCAGCAGTAGAACTCAGGGGATCACTGAAGCTTTCTTT. It is translated as CASSRTQGITEAFF.

This sequence joins TRBV4-3 and TRBJ2-1, with 10 bases lining up with TRBD2. This CDR3 has 17 amino acids. Germline trimming cut 0 bases from V and 4 bases from J; bases unmatched to any gene: 6. Germline loops: CDR1 LGHNA, CDR2 YSLEER. In DNA, the CDR3 is TGCGCCAGCAGCCAAGATAGGACTAGCGGATCGTACAATGAGCAGTTCTTC. Protein: CASSQDRTSGSYNEQFF.

The chain joins TRBV11-3 to TRBJ2-1, with D maybe TRBD2 (6 bases). V was trimmed by 1 base and J by 7 bases, leaving 8 bases between them. From germline, CDR1 is SGHNT and CDR2 YENEEA. The CDR3 is 13 residues long. The chain's CDR3 is CASSLVAGNEQFF. The CDR3 nucleotides read TGTGCCAGCAGCTTAGTTGCGGGAAATGAGCAGTTCTTC.

The chain combines TRBV5-4 with TRBJ1-2, with D possibly matching TRBD1 (6 bases). The CDR3 length is 13 residues. Trimming stripped 2 bases from V and 4 bases from J, with 9 bases between. The V gene's germline CDR1 is SGHNT and CDR2 YYREEE (reference sequence). The DNA for the CDR3 is TGTGCCAGCAGCTTCTCACAGGGCTATGGCTACACCTTC. Encoded protein: CASSFSQGYGYTF. Filled out from reference TRBV5-4 and TRBJ1-2, the complete variable domain reads ETGVTQSPTHLIKTRGQQVTLRCSSQSGHNTVSWYQQALGQGPQFIFQYYREEENGRGNFPPRFSGLQFPNYSSELNVNALELDDSALYLCASSFSQGYGYTFGSGTRLTVV.

The V call is TRBV28, the J call TRBJ1-2; 7 bases map to TRBD1. The germline CDR1 and CDR2 sequences are MDHEN and SYDVKM. This CDR3 region has 15 residues. V lost 6 bases, J lost 4 bases, and 11 bases stayed unmatched. CDR3 in DNA: TGTGCCAGCAGGCACCCCGAGGACAGGACCTATGGCTACACCTTC. Translating gives CASRHPEDRTYGYTF.

The rearrangement uses TRBV7-2 and TRBJ2-1; possible D gene TRBD2, 7 bases. Per germline, CDR1 SGHTA and CDR2 FQGNSA. Trimming pared 5 bases from V and 11 bases from J, leaving 22 bases between. The CDR3 consists of 15 residues. As DNA, the CDR3 is TGTGCCAGCAGCCGCGACTACCCCTACGGGGGGCAGCAGTTCTTC. This codes for CASSRDYPYGGQQFF. Drawing the rest from reference TRBV7-2 and TRBJ2-1, the complete variable domain is GAGVSQSPSNKVTEKGKDVELRCDPISGHTALYWYRQSLGQGLEFLIYFQGNSAPDKSGLPSDRFSAERTGGSVSTLTIQRTQQEDSAVYLCASSRDYPYGGQQFFGPGTRLTVL.

This chain joins TRBV2 and TRBJ2-5; TRBD2 matches at 9 bases. This CDR3 has 15 residues. V lost 3 bases, J lost 3 bases, and 5 bases stayed unmatched. Germline V gene data show CDR1 as SNHLY and CDR2 as FYNNEI. The CDR3 loop is CASSEPASGEETQYF. For the CDR3, the DNA is TGTGCCAGCAGTGAGCCCGCTAGCGGGGAAGAGACCCAGTACTTC. Full variable domain (missing parts from reference TRBV2 and TRBJ2-5): EPEVTQTPSHQVTQMGQEVILRCVPISNHLYFYWYRQILGQKVEFLVSFYNNEISEKSEIFDDQFSVERPDGSNFTLKIRSTKLEDSAMYFCASSEPASGEETQYFGPGTRLLVL.